The rows below give T cell receptor beta chains drawn from one sample of a study of Ad26.COV2.S vaccination and SARS-CoV-2 variants. TCRdb keeps only in-frame clones here, not all; method: immunoSEQ multiplex PCR. The sample includes hundreds of thousands of clones, roughly 90% of them seen just once. The sample here was peripheral blood, taken in a trial of Ad26.COV2.S vaccine versus placebo. The receptor source for this set is a person aged 18 to 65 who received the Ad26.COV2.S COVID-19 vaccine or a placebo. Each CDR3 is given with its conserved first and last residue. A D gene is named only where the DNA matches it firmly. A row's size may be missing; if present it is once, few, many or a size class.

d_gene: TRBD2; j_gene: TRBJ2-1; v_gene: TRBV10-3; abundance: -; CDR3nt: TGTGCCATCAGTGCTCGACTAGCGGGAGGCAGTGGGGATGAGCAGTTCTTC; CDR3aa: CAISARLAGGSGDEQFF
d_gene: TRBD1; j_gene: TRBJ2-2; v_gene: TRBV6-1; abundance: once; CDR3nt: TGTGCCAGCAGTGACCGGACAGGGGGCACCGGGGAGCTGTTTTTT; CDR3aa: CASSDRTGGTGELFF
d_gene: TRBD1; j_gene: TRBJ1-4; v_gene: TRBV10-2; abundance: -; CDR3nt: TGCGCCAGCAGTGAGAGAACGGCAGGGGGCGCCGGAAAACTGTTTTTT; CDR3aa: CASSERTAGGAGKLFF
d_gene: -; j_gene: TRBJ1-5; v_gene: TRBV7-2; abundance: -; CDR3nt: TGTGCCAGCAGCTTTCCAGGGAATCAGCCCCAGCATTTT; CDR3aa: CASSFPGNQPQHF
d_gene: -; j_gene: TRBJ2-3; v_gene: TRBV19; abundance: -; CDR3nt: TGTGCCAGTAGTAATAGGAGGTTGGAGCGCGGGAAGGATACGCAGTATTTT; CDR3aa: CASSNRRLERGKDTQYF
d_gene: -; j_gene: TRBJ1-2; v_gene: TRBV6-6; abundance: -; CDR3nt: TGTGCCAGCAGGGGGACGGTGATCTATGGCTACACCTTC; CDR3aa: CASRGTVIYGYTF
d_gene: -; j_gene: TRBJ2-2; v_gene: TRBV2; abundance: -; CDR3nt: TGTGCCAGCAGGACGGCGAACACCGGGGAGCTGTTTTTT; CDR3aa: CASRTANTGELFF
d_gene: TRBD1; j_gene: TRBJ1-1; v_gene: TRBV7-2; abundance: -; CDR3nt: TGTGCCAGCAGCAGAGACAGGGGGAACACTGAAGCTTTCTTT; CDR3aa: CASSRDRGNTEAFF
d_gene: -; j_gene: TRBJ1-1; v_gene: TRBV6-5; abundance: -; CDR3nt: TGTGCCAGCAGTTACTCAGTCAGCCCGAACACTGAAGCTTTCTTT; CDR3aa: CASSYSVSPNTEAFF
d_gene: -; j_gene: TRBJ2-3; v_gene: TRBV6-4; abundance: -; CDR3nt: TGTGCCAGCAGTGGGGTGCGTGGAGATACGCAGTATTTT; CDR3aa: CASSGVRGDTQYF
d_gene: -; j_gene: TRBJ1-3; v_gene: TRBV5-1; abundance: -; CDR3nt: TGCGCCAGCAGCTTGGGCGCGTTGGGGGCTGGAAACACCATATATTTT; CDR3aa: CASSLGALGAGNTIYF
d_gene: -; j_gene: TRBJ1-1; v_gene: TRBV21-1; abundance: few; CDR3nt: TGTGCCAGCAGCAAAGTCCAGTCAGGGGTCACTGAAGCTTTCTTT; CDR3aa: CASSKVQSGVTEAFF
d_gene: TRBD2; j_gene: TRBJ2-7; v_gene: TRBV7-9; abundance: -; CDR3nt: TGTGCCAGCAGCTTAGAGAGAGCGGGAGAGCAGTACTTC; CDR3aa: CASSLERAGEQYF
d_gene: TRBD1; j_gene: TRBJ1-1; v_gene: TRBV12-3/TRBV12-4; abundance: -; CDR3nt: TGTGCCAGCAGCGGACAGGCAGAAGCTTTCTTT; CDR3aa: CASSGQAEAFF
d_gene: -; j_gene: TRBJ2-2; v_gene: TRBV19; abundance: once; CDR3nt: TGTGCCAGTAGTACCCATTACACCGGGGAGCTGTTTTTT; CDR3aa: CASSTHYTGELFF
d_gene: -; j_gene: TRBJ2-5; v_gene: TRBV2; abundance: -; CDR3nt: TGTGCCAGCAGTTTCCGAAGGGGGGGCCGGGAGACCCAGTACTTC; CDR3aa: CASSFRRGGRETQYF
d_gene: TRBD1; j_gene: TRBJ1-2; v_gene: TRBV5-4; abundance: -; CDR3nt: TGTGCCAGCAGCTCCCCGGACAGGAGGAGCTACACCTTC; CDR3aa: CASSSPDRRSYTF
d_gene: -; j_gene: TRBJ2-3; v_gene: TRBV3-1/TRBV3-2; abundance: -; CDR3nt: TGTGCCAGCAGCCAAGAACTAGTAGGCACAGATACGCAGTATTTT; CDR3aa: CASSQELVGTDTQYF
d_gene: TRBD1; j_gene: TRBJ2-2; v_gene: TRBV30; abundance: -; CDR3nt: TGTGCCTGGAGTCGTGGACAGGGGGCCAGGGGGGAGCTGTTTTTT; CDR3aa: CAWSRGQGARGELFF
d_gene: TRBD1; j_gene: TRBJ1-5; v_gene: TRBV6-2/TRBV6-3; abundance: -; CDR3nt: TGTGCCAGCAGTGGGACAGGGTCAACGGCCCAGCATTTT; CDR3aa: CASSGTGSTAQHF
d_gene: -; j_gene: TRBJ1-1; v_gene: TRBV5-1; abundance: -; CDR3nt: TGCGCCAGCAGCCCCCGAGGAGGGGCTGAAGCTTTCTTT; CDR3aa: CASSPRGGAEAFF
d_gene: TRBD1; j_gene: TRBJ2-7; v_gene: TRBV10-3; abundance: -; CDR3nt: TGTGCCATCAGCGTGGGACAGGACTACGAGCAGTACTTC; CDR3aa: CAISVGQDYEQYF
d_gene: -; j_gene: TRBJ2-7; v_gene: TRBV5-1; abundance: -; CDR3nt: TGCGCCAGCAGAGTGGGGGTCCTTGACTACGAGCAGTACTTC; CDR3aa: CASRVGVLDYEQYF
d_gene: TRBD2; j_gene: TRBJ2-7; v_gene: TRBV5-4; abundance: -; CDR3nt: TGTGCCAGCAGCCCGGGACTAGCGGGAGATGAGCAGTACTTC; CDR3aa: CASSPGLAGDEQYF
d_gene: TRBD1; j_gene: TRBJ1-2; v_gene: TRBV4-2; abundance: -; CDR3nt: TGTGCCAGCAGCCAAGATCAGGGGGTACCTAACTATGGCTACACCTTC; CDR3aa: CASSQDQGVPNYGYTF
d_gene: -; j_gene: TRBJ2-7; v_gene: TRBV15; abundance: -; CDR3nt: TGTGCCACCAGCAGAGAGGGGGGTTCCTACGAGCAGTACTTC; CDR3aa: CATSREGGSYEQYF
d_gene: TRBD1; j_gene: TRBJ2-2; v_gene: TRBV3-1/TRBV3-2; abundance: -; CDR3nt: TGTGCCAGCAGCCAAGGGACAGGGATCGGGGAGCTGTTTTTT; CDR3aa: CASSQGTGIGELFF
d_gene: -; j_gene: TRBJ2-1; v_gene: TRBV19; abundance: -; CDR3nt: TGTGCCAGTACTTTTTCCGGGACTTCTTACAATGAGCAGTTCTTC; CDR3aa: CASTFSGTSYNEQFF
d_gene: -; j_gene: TRBJ2-1; v_gene: TRBV15; abundance: -; CDR3nt: TGTGCCACCAGCAGAGATAAGGGTTTCCCTCTACAGTTCTTC; CDR3aa: CATSRDKGFPLQFF
d_gene: -; j_gene: TRBJ1-1; v_gene: TRBV7-9; abundance: -; CDR3nt: TGTGCCAGCGGTAGAATGAACACTGAAGCTTTCTTT; CDR3aa: CASGRMNTEAFF
d_gene: -; j_gene: TRBJ2-5; v_gene: TRBV25-1; abundance: -; CDR3nt: TGTGCCAGCAGCCCAAGGGCAGGGCCCGGGACCCAGTACTTC; CDR3aa: CASSPRAGPGTQYF
d_gene: -; j_gene: TRBJ1-1; v_gene: TRBV12-3/TRBV12-4; abundance: -; CDR3nt: TGTGCCAGCAGTTTAACTACGAACACTGAAGCTTTCTTT; CDR3aa: CASSLTTNTEAFF
d_gene: TRBD1; j_gene: TRBJ1-5; v_gene: TRBV19; abundance: -; CDR3nt: TGTGCCAGTAGTTCTCAGACAGGGGGTCAGCCCCAGCATTTT; CDR3aa: CASSSQTGGQPQHF
d_gene: -; j_gene: TRBJ1-1; v_gene: TRBV7-9; abundance: -; CDR3nt: TGTGCCAGCACCTCTACAACCGAGGCCACTGAAGCTTTCTTT; CDR3aa: CASTSTTEATEAFF
d_gene: -; j_gene: TRBJ1-2; v_gene: TRBV11-2; abundance: -; CDR3nt: TGTGCCAGCAGCCGGGTCGATGGGGAGAGCTACACCTTC; CDR3aa: CASSRVDGESYTF
d_gene: -; j_gene: TRBJ2-1; v_gene: TRBV7-9; abundance: -; CDR3nt: TGTGCCAGCGCCGAACTCTTGGACGGAAATGAGCAGTTCTTC; CDR3aa: CASAELLDGNEQFF
d_gene: -; j_gene: TRBJ1-6; v_gene: TRBV7-9; abundance: -; CDR3nt: TGTGCCAGCAGCTTAGCCTGGACCCCTTCGGGTTCACCCCTCCACTTT; CDR3aa: CASSLAWTPSGSPLHF
d_gene: -; j_gene: TRBJ1-3; v_gene: TRBV3-1/TRBV3-2; abundance: -; CDR3nt: TGTGCCAGCAGCCAAGGATGGTTCTCTGGAAACACCATATATTTT; CDR3aa: CASSQGWFSGNTIYF
d_gene: -; j_gene: TRBJ1-1; v_gene: TRBV5-1; abundance: -; CDR3nt: TGCGCCAGCAGCTTGCAGGGAGACACTGAAGCTTTCTTT; CDR3aa: CASSLQGDTEAFF
d_gene: -; j_gene: TRBJ1-5; v_gene: TRBV21-1; abundance: -; CDR3nt: TGTGCCAGCGGTGAAACAGGGAGCCAGCCCCAGCATTTT; CDR3aa: CASGETGSQPQHF
d_gene: -; j_gene: TRBJ1-2; v_gene: TRBV2; abundance: once; CDR3nt: TGTGCCAGCAGTGAAAATCATAGCTATGGCTACACCTTC; CDR3aa: CASSENHSYGYTF
d_gene: -; j_gene: TRBJ1-2; v_gene: TRBV3-1/TRBV3-2; abundance: -; CDR3nt: TGTGCCAGCAGCCGAACAGGGAAGGAAGGCTACACCTTC; CDR3aa: CASSRTGKEGYTF